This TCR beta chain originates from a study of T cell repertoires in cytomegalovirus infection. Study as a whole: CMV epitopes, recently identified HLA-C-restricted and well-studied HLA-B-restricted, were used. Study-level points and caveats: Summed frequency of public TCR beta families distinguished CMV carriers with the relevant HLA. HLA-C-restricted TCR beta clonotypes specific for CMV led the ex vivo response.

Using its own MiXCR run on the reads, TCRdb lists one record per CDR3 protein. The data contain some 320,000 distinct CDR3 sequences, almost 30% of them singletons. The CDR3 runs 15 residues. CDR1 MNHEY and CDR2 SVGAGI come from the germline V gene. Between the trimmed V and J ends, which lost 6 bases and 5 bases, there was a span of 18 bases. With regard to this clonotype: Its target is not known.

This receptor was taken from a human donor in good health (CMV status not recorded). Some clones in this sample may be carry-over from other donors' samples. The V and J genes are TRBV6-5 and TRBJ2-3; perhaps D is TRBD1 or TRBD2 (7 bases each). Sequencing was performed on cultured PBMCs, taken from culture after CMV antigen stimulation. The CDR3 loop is CASSLRGGSRDTQYF. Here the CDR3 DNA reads TGTGCCAGCAGCCTCAGGGGGGGCTCCAGAGATACGCAGTATTTT.